This T cell receptor beta chain comes out of a study of response to subunit inactivated influenza vaccine. In this sample, this clonotype turned up many times. Antigen: not known. TCRdb re-called the RT-PCR reads through MiXCR, storing one row per CDR3 protein. The sample includes 200,000 to 300,000 distinct CDR3 sequences, more than 10% of them seen just once. V lost 2 bases, J lost 0 bases, and 4 bases stayed unmatched. This CDR3 has 16 amino acids. Germline V gives CDR1 MNHEY, CDR2 SVGAGI. Study outcomes and limitations: Each seasonal flu vaccination may recruit only limited new T cells, authors suggested.

The receptor's source is a man aged 50 to 59 who received an inactivated influenza vaccine. V usage is TRBV6-5 and J usage is TRBJ1-1, with 9 bases aligning to TRBD1. Sample: non-naive T cells sorted from PBMCs, taken 14 days before vaccination. CDR3 sequence: CASSYPGQGLNTEAFF. The CDR3 DNA follows: TGTGCCAGCAGTTACCCTGGACAGGGGCTGAACACTGAAGCTTTCTTT.